Shown below are 9 T cell receptor beta chains from a single sample sequenced in a study of blood T cell repertoires in COVID-19. The repertoire was sequenced with immunoSEQ multiplex PCR; TCRdb's copy has only in-frame clones and lacks some. The data contain tens of thousands of clones, about nine tenths of them singletons. Sequenced: peripheral blood. The receptors here all came from a human donor in a cohort sampled during active COVID-19.

The genes are TRBV6-2 or TRBV6-3 and TRBJ2-7; TRBD1 matches at 8 bases. Per the germline V gene, CDR1 is MNHEY and CDR2 is SVGEGT. This CDR3 spans 12 amino acids. The trim removed 5 bases at V and 5 bases at J, leaving 2 bases unmatched. The CDR3 nucleotides are TGTGCCAGCAGTCGGACAGGGCACGAGCAGTACTTC. Its translation is CASSRTGHEQYF.

The chain combines TRBV6-5 with TRBJ2-7; TRBD2 might be the D (5 bases). V was clipped by 2 bases and J by 9 bases, with 11 bases between them. Looked up from germline, CDR1 is MNHEY and CDR2 is SVGAGI. The CDR3 spans 12 residues. The CDR3, as DNA: TGTGCCAGCAGTTACGAGGGTTATAGGCAGTACTTC. Translated: CASSYEGYRQYF.

V gene TRBV29-1 combines with J gene TRBJ2-7; 9 bases map to TRBD1. Per germline, CDR1 SQVTM and CDR2 ANQGSEA. The CDR3 is made up of 15 amino acids. V dropped 0 bases and J dropped 1; count of bases not matched to a gene: 4. CDR3 in amino acids: CSVEDTGGTSYEQYF. The CDR3 bases are TGCAGCGTTGAAGATACAGGGGGCACATCCTACGAGCAGTACTTC.

This clone appeared a few times. The V and J genes are TRBV11-2 and TRBJ2-7, with a weak D call TRBD2 (5 bases). The CDR3 consists of 14 residues. CDR1 is SGHAT, CDR2 FQNNGV, per germline. The V end lost 2 bases, the J end lost 2 bases, and 10 bases lay between the germline ends. The CDR3 sequence is CASSLSGGPYEQYF. CDR3 DNA: TGTGCCAGCAGCTTAAGCGGCGGACCCTACGAGCAGTACTTC.

CDR3 loop: CASSLAGEQFF. CDR3 DNA sequence: TGTGCCAGCAGCTTGGCGGGTGAGCAGTTCTTC. The chain recombines TRBV9 with TRBJ2-1, with TRBD2 as a possible D gene (5 bases). Germline assignment: CDR1 SGDLS and CDR2 YYNGEE. With 4 bases removed from V and 9 bases from J, the gap between germline ends came to 8 bases. The CDR3 runs to 11 residues.

This clone was recorded a few times. The CDR3 is CASSLDFLVMGTGELFF. CDR3 sequence (DNA): TGTGCCAGTAGTCTTGACTTCCTGGTAATGGGCACCGGGGAGCTGTTTTTT. This chain links TRBV19 with TRBJ2-2; no clear D gene. Trimming shortened V by 5 bases and J by 4 bases, and 20 bases separated the two germline ends. The CDR3 runs to 17 residues. Looked up from germline, CDR1 is LNHDA and CDR2 is SQIVND (reference sequence).

The chain links TRBV2 to TRBJ2-3; a possible D gene is TRBD2 (5 bases). The CDR3 has 14 amino acids. V shed 4 bases and J shed 1 base, with 9 bases lying between them. Germline CDR1 and CDR2: SNHLY and FYNNEI. The CDR3 here is CASSADSRTDTQYF. Here the CDR3 DNA reads TGTGCCAGCAGTGCGGACTCGCGCACAGATACGCAGTATTTT.

This clone was seen a handful of times. The chain carries TRBV15 and TRBJ2-3; tentatively, D is TRBD2 (6 bases). V lost 0 bases, J lost 0 bases, and 10 bases lay in between. Germline lookup yields CDR1 LNHNV and CDR2 YYDKDF (reference sequence). This CDR3 contains 16 residues. The CDR3 region is CATSRERAGSTDTQYF. DNA of the CDR3: TGTGCCACCAGCAGAGAGAGGGCGGGGAGCACAGATACGCAGTATTTT. The complete variable domain, with remaining parts taken from reference TRBV15 and TRBJ2-3, reads DAMVIQNPRYQVTQFGKPVTLSCSQTLNHNVMYWYQQKSSQAPKLLFHYYDKDFNNEADTPDNFQSRRPNTSFCFLDIRSPGLGDTAMYLCATSRERAGSTDTQYFGPGTRLTVL.

This rearrangement joins TRBV7-6 to TRBJ2-1; 9 bases line up with TRBD2. Germline-derived CDR1 and CDR2 are SGHVS and FNYEAQ. Losses at the gene ends were 6 bases for V and 2 bases for J; bases not matched to a gene: 5. This CDR3 contains 15 residues. The CDR3 reads CASSYLAGPYNEQFF. The CDR3 DNA reads TGTGCCAGCAGTTACCTAGCGGGACCCTACAATGAGCAGTTCTTC.